This TCR beta chain is from a study of blood T cell repertoires in COVID-19. Across the study: Sample material is recorded as cDNA or gDNA derived from T cells, B-cell-depleted T cells, or PBMCs.

This clone was observed a few times. This CDR3 spans 12 amino acids. In germline, CDR1 is SEHNR, CDR2 FQNEAQ (reference sequence). V gave up 1 base and J gave up 14 bases; unmatched junction bases: 2. Participants spanned ages roughly 18 to 90 years and resided in 20 to 30 US areas. Up to 2 weeks before entering the study, exposed participants had met a COVID-19 case. How the authors handled the data: Estimation of nucleated cell counts relied on the amplification of reference gene primers. Sequencing used immunoSEQ multiplex PCR; TCRdb keeps in-frame clones, though not all of them. Clonal size and the V and J genes are those of that table, whereas D and trimming came from the DNA. Of fewer than 250,000 clones in the sample, 83% were seen once.

The J gene is TRBJ1-4, the V gene TRBV7-9; 9 positions agree with TRBD1. The sequence derives from a woman between 40 and 50 years old who had been exposed to COVID-19. The sequenced sample was PBMCs or T cells enriched from blood (not recorded which). CDR3 nucleotides: TGTGCCAGCAGCTTAGGGACAGGGGATCTGTTTTTT. Translation: CASSLGTGDLFF. The full variable domain, rest sourced from reference TRBV7-9 and TRBJ1-4, is DTGVSQNPRHKITKRGQNVTFRCDPISEHNRLYWYRQTLGQGPEFLTYFQNEAQLEKSRLLSDRFSAERPKGSFSTLEIQRTEQGDSAMYLCASSLGTGDLFFGSGTQLSVL.